This section outlines one T cell receptor beta chain sequence together with its context. Its binding antigen is unknown. Base qualities were left out, and no much larger clone turns up one base away. The germline V and J ends show losses of 6 bases and 2 bases respectively, and no gene match explains 0 bases of the junction. The CDR3 starts with the cysteine, ends with the phenylalanine, and has 12 residues. The only DNA kept is the CDR3, 36 bases in frame from the first base. This specimen belongs to a study of blood T cell repertoires in COVID-19 (TCRdb year 2020). Context from the whole study: Samples covering the acute and convalescent phases of COVID-19 were provided by collaborators in the United States, Italy and Spain. The material from the prospective study consisted of cDNA or gDNA derived from T cells, B-cell-depleted T cells, or PBMCs. Subjects who had been exposed to COVID-19, were actively infected with it, or had recovered from it provided the deeply sampled blood TCRbeta repertoires that made up the dataset. A freely available public database, intended as a resource for researchers studying the immune response to SARS-CoV-2, is where the repertoires were released. Samples were obtained from the ongoing ImmuneRACE study (first 160 participants) and from over 1,000 subjects provided by 6 global collaborators. Nearly every sample came with metadata listing a de-identified subject ID, COVID-19 status, age in years and sex. Where available, HLA class I and class II types were obtained from metadata supplied by the sample provider rather than from assay-based typing.

The immunoSEQ Assay, a bias-controlled multiplex PCR, was used to amplify TCRbeta CDR3 regions from genomic DNA. Turning to the authors' computational methods: The number of nucleated cells in each sample was estimated from the amplification of reference gene primers within the assay. To quantify the absolute abundance of each unique TCRbeta CDR3 rearrangement, sequence reads were collapsed and filtered. For each sample, productive Simpson clonality was calculated as the square root of Simpson's diversity index over productive rearrangements. TCRdb took this table from immuneACCESS and kept in-frame rearrangements with V and J called. Such tables lack part of the clones; where checked against another copy, unresolved V genes explain under half of the gap, and the rest is unexplained. The V and J calls and clone size are taken from that table; D and trimming were inferred from the DNA. The sample profile shows roughly 310,000 clones; about 91% of them were found once. Of the sample, roughly a tenth is held by the ten largest clones.

Enrolling through a virtual design, the prospective study's participants ranged in age from about 18 to 100 years and lived across some 22 United States geographic areas. In the prospective study, cohorts were assigned on the basis of participant-reported clinical history obtained from a screening survey and a study questionnaire. Recovered participants in ImmuneRACE Cohort 3 were defined as having two consecutive negative NP/OP PCR tests, clearance from a healthcare professional, or resolution of symptoms. In the prospective study, whole blood, serum and a nasopharyngeal or oropharyngeal swab were collected from each participant by mobile phlebotomists. Prospective study participants could optionally give additional blood draws and questionnaires over an approximately 2-month period. Blood samples from the prospective study were shipped frozen or at room temperature prior to DNA extraction. Points the paper makes about the study in general: The amount of clinical and demographic metadata varied by source and participant and was provided uncurated.

This receptor was taken from a woman between 40 and 55 years old who had recovered from COVID-19. Material: PBMCs or T cells enriched from blood (not recorded which). In this chain, TRBV23-1 is recombined with TRBJ1-2, and 7 bases in between align with TRBD1. TRBV23-1 falls under the ORF class, with uncertain function. The CDR3 in this case is CASRTGNYGYTF. The base sequence is TGCGCCAGCAGGACAGGGAACTATGGCTACACCTTC.